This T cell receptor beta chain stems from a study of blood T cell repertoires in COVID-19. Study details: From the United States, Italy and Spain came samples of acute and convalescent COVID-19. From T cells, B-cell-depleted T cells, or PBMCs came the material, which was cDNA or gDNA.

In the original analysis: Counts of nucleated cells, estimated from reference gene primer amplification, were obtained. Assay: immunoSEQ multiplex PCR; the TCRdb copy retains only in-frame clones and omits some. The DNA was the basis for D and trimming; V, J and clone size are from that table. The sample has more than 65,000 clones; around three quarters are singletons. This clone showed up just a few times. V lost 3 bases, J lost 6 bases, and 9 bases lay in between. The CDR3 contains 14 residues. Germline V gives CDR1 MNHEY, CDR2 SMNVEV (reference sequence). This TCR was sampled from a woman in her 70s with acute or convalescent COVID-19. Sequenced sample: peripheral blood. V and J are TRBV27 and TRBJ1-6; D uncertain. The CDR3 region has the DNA TGTGCCAGCAGTTTTAACAGAGTTAATTCACCCCTCCACTTT. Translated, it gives CASSFNRVNSPLHF.